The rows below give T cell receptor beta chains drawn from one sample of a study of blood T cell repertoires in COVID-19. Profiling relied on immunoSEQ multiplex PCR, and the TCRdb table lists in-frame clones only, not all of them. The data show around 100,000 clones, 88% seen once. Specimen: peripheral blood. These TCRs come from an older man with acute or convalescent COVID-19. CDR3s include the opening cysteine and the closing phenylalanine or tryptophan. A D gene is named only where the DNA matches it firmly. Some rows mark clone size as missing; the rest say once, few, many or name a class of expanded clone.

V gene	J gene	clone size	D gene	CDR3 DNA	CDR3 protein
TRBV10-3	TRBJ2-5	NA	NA	TGTGCCATCAGTTCGCGCCCGGAAAGGGGAGAGACCCAGTACTTC	CAISSRPERGETQYF
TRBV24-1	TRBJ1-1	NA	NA	TGTGCCACCAGTGATCCCGTGCCGGGATCCGGTACCCTGTTGAACACTGAAGCTTTCTTT	CATSDPVPGSGTLLNTEAFF
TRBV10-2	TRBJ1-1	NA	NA	TGCGCCAGCAGTCCTGCGTCCCCGGGGTATCGTGCTGAAGCTTTCTTT	CASSPASPGYRAEAFF
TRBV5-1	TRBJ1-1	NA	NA	TGCGCCAGCAGCTTGGGGGACACTTTGAACACTGAAGCTTTCTTT	CASSLGDTLNTEAFF
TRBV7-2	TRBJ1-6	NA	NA	TGTGCCAGCAGCCGCGACAGCTATAATTCACCCCTCCACTTT	CASSRDSYNSPLHF
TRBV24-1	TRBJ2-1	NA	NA	TGTGCCACCAGTGATTTCAGTGAGCAGTTCTTC	CATSDFSEQFF
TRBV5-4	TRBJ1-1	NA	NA	TGTGCCAGCAGCTTGGGAGGTCCGGTGAACTTGGGCACTGAAGCTTTCTTT	CASSLGGPVNLGTEAFF
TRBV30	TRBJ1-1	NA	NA	TGTGCCTGGAGACCCGTGGGCCAGGGGCGCACTGAAGCTTTCTTT	CAWRPVGQGRTEAFF
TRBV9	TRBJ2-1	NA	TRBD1	TGTGCCAGCAGCGCTGGACAGGCGGGCTCCTACAATGAGCAGTTCTTC	CASSAGQAGSYNEQFF
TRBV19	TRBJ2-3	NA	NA	TGTGCCAGTAGTACCAGGAACACAGATACGCAGTATTTT	CASSTRNTDTQYF
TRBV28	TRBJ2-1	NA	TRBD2	TGTGCCAGCAGTTCCCCGGGGGGGGCCGCATACAATGAGCAGTTCTTC	CASSSPGGAAYNEQFF
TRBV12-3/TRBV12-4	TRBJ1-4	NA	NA	TGTGCCAGCAGTTTAAGGGGTGAAAAACTGTTTTTT	CASSLRGEKLFF
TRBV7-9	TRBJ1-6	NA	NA	TGTGCCAGCAGCCTGGGCGGGGCTTCACCCCTCCACTTT	CASSLGGASPLHF
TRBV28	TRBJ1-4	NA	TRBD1	TGTGCCAGCAGTTATGCGGGACAGGGTAATGAAAAACTGTTTTTT	CASSYAGQGNEKLFF
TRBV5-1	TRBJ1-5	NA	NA	TGCGCCAGCAGCTTGGAAGGAGGGGGCAATCAGCCCCAGCATTTT	CASSLEGGGNQPQHF
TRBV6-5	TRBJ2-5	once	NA	TGTGCCAGCACCAAGGGAGACTCCAAAGAGACCCAGTACTTC	CASTKGDSKETQYF
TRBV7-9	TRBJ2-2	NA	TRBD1	TGTGCCAGCAGCTTAGCTGGACAGGGATTAGAGGAGCTGTTTTTT	CASSLAGQGLEELFF
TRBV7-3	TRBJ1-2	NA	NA	TGTGCCAGCAGCTCTCGGGGGGAGTATGGCTACACCTTC	CASSSRGEYGYTF
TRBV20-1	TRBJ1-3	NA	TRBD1	TGCAGTGCTAGTGAATCTTCCAGGGGGTCCGGAAACACCATATATTTT	CSASESSRGSGNTIYF
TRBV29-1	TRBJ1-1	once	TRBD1	TGCAGCGTTGAAGGCGACAGGGGAATGCGGGCCAAGGGCACTGAAGCTTTCTTT	CSVEGDRGMRAKGTEAFF
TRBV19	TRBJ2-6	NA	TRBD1	TGTGCCAGTAGAGACAGGGCTGGGGCCAACGTCCTGACTTTC	CASRDRAGANVLTF
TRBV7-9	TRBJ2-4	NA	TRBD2	TGTGCCAGCAGCTTAGGAGGGACTAGCGGGGGGGCGATGGGCATTCAGTACTTC	CASSLGGTSGGAMGIQYF
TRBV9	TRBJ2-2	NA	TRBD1	TGTGCCAGCAGCGTCGGACAGGGGGACTCCGGGGAGCTGTTTTTT	CASSVGQGDSGELFF
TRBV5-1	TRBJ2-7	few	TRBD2	TGCGCCAGCAGCTTCAGCGGGAGTGGTGGCGAGCAGTACTTC	CASSFSGSGGEQYF
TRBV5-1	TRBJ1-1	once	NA	TGCGCCAGCAGCTTGCCCGGGGGTGAAAACATGAACACTGAAGCTTTCTTT	CASSLPGGENMNTEAFF
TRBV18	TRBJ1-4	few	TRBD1	TGTGCCAGCTCACCCATACCGGGACAGGGGTCTGAAAAACTGTTTTTT	CASSPIPGQGSEKLFF
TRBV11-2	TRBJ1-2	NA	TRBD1	TGTGCCAGCAGCCTCAACCAGGGGGGCTATGGCTACACCTTC	CASSLNQGGYGYTF
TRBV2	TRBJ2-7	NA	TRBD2	TGTGCCAGCACTCATAGCGGGGGGTCTACCTACGAGCAGTACTTC	CASTHSGGSTYEQYF
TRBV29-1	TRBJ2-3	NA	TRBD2	TGCAGCGTTGACGGAGCGGGGGGCACAGATACGCAGTATTTT	CSVDGAGGTDTQYF
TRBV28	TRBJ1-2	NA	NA	TGTGCCAGCAGTTTAACAGGCGCTATGTTCTATGGCTACACCTTC	CASSLTGAMFYGYTF
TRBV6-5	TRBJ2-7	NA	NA	TGTGCCAGCATAAGGCACGACTCTTCGGGCTACGAGCAGTACTTC	CASIRHDSSGYEQYF
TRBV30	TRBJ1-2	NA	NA	TGTGCCTGGAGTGGGTCGACATTAAACTATGGCTACACCTTC	CAWSGSTLNYGYTF
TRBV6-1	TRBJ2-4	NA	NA	TGTGCCAGCAGTGAAGCGGTTAACGGCATTCAGTACTTC	CASSEAVNGIQYF
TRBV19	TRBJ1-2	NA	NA	TGTGCCAGTAGTACAGGGTATGGCTATGGCTACACCTTC	CASSTGYGYGYTF
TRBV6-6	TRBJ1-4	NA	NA	TGTGCCAGCAGTTACCTTGAGCCACCGAATGAAAAACTGTTTTTT	CASSYLEPPNEKLFF
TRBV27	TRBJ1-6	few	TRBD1	TGTGCCAGCACCGCGGGACAGGGAAGTTCACCCCTCCACTTT	CASTAGQGSSPLHF
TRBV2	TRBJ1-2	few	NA	TGTGCCAGTCTTTCACTGAGCTATGGCTACACCTTC	CASLSLSYGYTF
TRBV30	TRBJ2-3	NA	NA	TGTGCCTGGAGCGGCGGGATAGTCACGCGGACGCAGTATTTT	CAWSGGIVTRTQYF
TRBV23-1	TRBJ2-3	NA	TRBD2	TGCGCCAGCAGTCAATCGGCGGGGGACGCCCCCATTCAAGATACGCAGTATTTT	CASSQSAGDAPIQDTQYF
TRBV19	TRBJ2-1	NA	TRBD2	TGTGCCAGTAGTGCCCTCGGGCGGGAGGTCTACAATGAGCAGTTCTTC	CASSALGREVYNEQFF